This TCR beta chain was sequenced in a study of blood T cell repertoires in COVID-19. Assay: immunoSEQ multiplex PCR; the TCRdb copy retains only in-frame clones and omits some. This table holds 95,000 to 110,000 clones, approximately 80% found once. This clone was detected only once. V was pared by 6 bases and J by 0 bases, with 14 bases between. The CDR3 length is 15 residues. Germline lookup yields CDR1 SGHTA and CDR2 FQGNSA. This clonotype was obtained from a woman aged 80 or older with active or convalescent COVID-19. The chain is built from TRBV7-2 and TRBJ1-1, with D possibly TRBD1 on 6 matching bases. Sequencing was carried out using peripheral blood. CDR3 region: CASSSPTGLNTEAFF. CDR3 nucleotide sequence: TGTGCCAGCAGTTCTCCGACAGGTCTGAACACTGAAGCTTTCTTT.